Each of the 10 T cell receptor beta chains below was sequenced from the same sample in a study of blood T cells in healthy people across ages (dated by TCRdb to about 2015). Library method: 5' RACE. The sequencer was an Illumina HiSeq 2500. The second PCR ran for about 6 to 11 cycles and used a J-beta primer mix along with a sample-barcoded 5' primer. TCRdb reran the public reads through fastp at Q25 and MiXCR, keeping productive beta chains. Each entry is one CDR3 protein sequence, shown with its most common DNA and genes. The sample records around 800,000 distinct CDR3 sequences, about a quarter of which are singletons. In total, the top ten clones hold 3% of the sample. This sample was shared with a second study, whose subject was T cells of mothers and their children.

The sample taken for sequencing was blood. The receptors come from a boy aged 5-17 years in good health.

In this sample, this clonotype turned up a few times. The CDR3 coding sequence is TGCAGTGCTAGACTAGCGGGGCGACAAGAGACCCAGTACTTC. Its translation: CSARLAGRQETQYF. V and J are TRBV20-1 and TRBJ2-5; 9 positions match TRBD2. Trimming removed 2 bases from V and 2 bases from J; junction bases left unmatched: 3. Germline CDR1 reads DFQATT; CDR2 reads SNEGSKA (reference sequence). CDR3 length: 14 amino acids.

The chain carries TRBV20-1 and TRBJ2-5; a possible D gene is TRBD1 (6 bases). Germline CDR1 is DFQATT and CDR2 is SNEGSKA (reference sequence). The CDR3 covers 14 residues. V lost 1 base and J lost 5, with 14 bases in between. In DNA form, the CDR3 reads TGCAGTGCTAGAGCAGCCAGGGGAGCGGAGACCCAGTACTTC. This gives the protein CSARAARGAETQYF.

This clonotype occurred a few times. V gene TRBV7-9 combines with J gene TRBJ2-4; D unresolved. Per the germline V gene, CDR1 is SEHNR and CDR2 is FQNEAQ (reference sequence). The CDR3 totals 16 residues. V lost 1 base to trimming and J lost 0 bases, with 10 bases between them. DNA for the CDR3: TGTGCCAGCAGCTTAGAAGGGCAGCTAGCCAAAAACATTCAGTACTTC. This translates into CASSLEGQLAKNIQYF.

This rearrangement joins TRBV5-1 to TRBJ1-4; 7 positions match TRBD1. CDR3 length: 15 amino acids. The V and J ends lost 4 bases and 8 bases, in that order; junction bases with no gene match: 11. CDR1 and CDR2 from the germline V gene are SGHRS and YFSETQ. CDR3 DNA: TGCGCCAGCAGCAGGAGACAGGGAGAGTACGAAAAACTGTTTTTT. This codes for CASSRRQGEYEKLFF.

The chain uses TRBV12-3 or TRBV12-4 and TRBJ2-7; TRBD1 is a possible D gene (6 bases). There are 15 residues in the CDR3. V shed 6 bases and J shed 2 bases, with 17 bases lying between them. The CDR3: CASRPTGSNTYEQYF. In nucleotides, the CDR3 is TGTGCCAGCAGGCCCACAGGGTCGAATACCTACGAGCAGTACTTC.

This clonotype was detected only a few times. This chain connects TRBV3-1 to TRBJ2-5; D is possibly TRBD1 or TRBD2 (5 bases each). The J call may not be correct, given that the DNA end is closer to TRBJ2-7. The length of the CDR3 is 18 residues. The germline V gene has CDR1 LGHDT and CDR2 YNNKEL (reference sequence). In DNA form, the CDR3 reads TGTGCCAGCAGCCAAGAGGGCGAGACGTGGGGGAAGGCCTACGAGCAGTACTTC. It specifies CASSQEGETWGKAYEQYF.

This clonotype occurred a few times. The chain combines TRBV5-1 with TRBJ2-1; 11 nucleotides agree with TRBD2. The J segment lost 0 bases and the V segment lost 2 bases, leaving 4 bases of the junction unmatched. Germline V gene data show CDR1 as SGHRS and CDR2 as YFSETQ. The CDR3 covers 17 residues. CDR3 coding DNA: TGCGCCAGCAGCTTACTAGCGGGGGACAGCTCCTACAATGAGCAGTTCTTC. It yields the protein CASSLLAGDSSYNEQFF.

This clonotype was detected only a few times. The CDR3 here is CASSYDGTTEAFF. The CDR3 bases are TGTGCCAGCAGTTATGACGGGACCACTGAAGCTTTCTTT. The rearrangement joins TRBV6-6 to TRBJ1-1; D is perhaps TRBD1 (5 bases). V lost 3 bases, J lost 4 bases, and 9 bases lay in between. Germline loops: CDR1 MNHNY, CDR2 SVGAGI (reference sequence). CDR3 size: 13 residues.

This clonotype was counted between two and nine times. CDR3 loop: CASSESLGVGYNEQFF. Here the CDR3 DNA reads TGTGCCAGCAGTGAAAGCTTGGGAGTAGGCTACAATGAGCAGTTCTTC. The chain uses TRBV25-1 and TRBJ2-1; weak D call: TRBD2 (5 bases). This CDR3 is 16 amino acids long. The V gene's germline CDR1 is MGHDK and CDR2 SYGVNS. The V end lost 2 bases, the J end lost 3 bases, and 14 bases lay between the germline ends.

The chain uses TRBV20-1 and TRBJ1-2, with a weak D call TRBD1 (5 bases). The CDR3 totals 16 residues. Germline V gene data show CDR1 as DFQATT and CDR2 as SNEGSKA (reference sequence). V was cut by 2 bases and J by 4 bases, with 20 bases left in between. CDR3 DNA sequence: TGCAGTGCTAGAAGCTCCAGTCAGGGTGGGGTCTATGGCTACACCTTC. It yields the protein CSARSSSQGGVYGYTF.